This T cell receptor beta chain was recovered during a study of blood T cells in healthy people across ages. Study observations and caveats: Investigators treated diversity estimates from one million T cells as underestimates.

Through a sample-barcoded 5' primer and a J-beta primer mix, a second PCR was run for roughly 7 to 11 cycles. TCRdb re-called the 5' RACE reads with MiXCR, one entry per CDR3 protein. Here the sample spans 1.5 million or so distinct CDR3 sequences, 42% being singletons. CDR1 DFQATT and CDR2 SNEGSKA come from the germline V gene (reference sequence). Deletions cut 4 bases from V and 3 bases from J, with 10 bases between. This CDR3 contains 13 residues. This clonotype was picked up a small number of times. No antigen is known for it. The rearrangement joins TRBV20-1 to TRBJ2-4; maybe TRBD1 (5 bases). The clonotype originates from a woman in her late teens or twenties in good health. Sequencing input: blood. The CDR3 spells CSAKGVFKNIQYF. The DNA of the CDR3 is TGCAGTGCTAAAGGGGTTTTCAAAAACATTCAGTACTTC.